This entry is about one TCR beta chain. Measured with immunoSEQ multiplex PCR; TCRdb has only the in-frame clones, and not every one. The sample lists about 220,000 clones, 70% to 85% occurring once. Per germline, CDR1 LGHDT and CDR2 YNNKEL (reference sequence). V trimming: 2 bases; J trimming: 6 bases; junction bases outside the gene matches: 18. CDR3 length: 19 amino acids. Clinical history reported by participants formed the basis on which cohorts were assigned. The data were obtained in a study of blood T cell repertoires in COVID-19. Study-wide context: Acute-phase and convalescent COVID-19 samples originated in the United States, Italy and Spain. T cells, B-cell-depleted T cells, or PBMCs provided the cDNA or gDNA that served as material.

V and J are TRBV3-1 (or the pseudogene TRBV3-2) and TRBJ2-3; 9 bases are shared with TRBD2. The specimen sequenced was PBMCs or T cells enriched from blood (not recorded which). This sequence was found in a woman in her sixties or seventies who had recovered from COVID-19. CDR3 sequence: CASSQISAGGSQWMDTQYF. DNA of the CDR3: TGTGCCAGCAGCCAAATTTCAGCGGGAGGCTCGCAATGGATGGATACGCAGTATTTT.